This TCR beta chain was captured in a study of blood T cell repertoires in COVID-19. The CDR3 length is 13 residues. V dropped 2 bases and J dropped 3 bases, with 8 bases sitting between them. Germline CDR1 MDHEN, CDR2 SYDVKM. The method was immunoSEQ multiplex PCR; TCRdb's version includes in-frame clones alone and lacks a portion of them. This table has nearly 30,000 clones, 60% to 80% appearing once. The chain uses TRBV28 and TRBJ2-7, with a possible D match to TRBD1 (5 bases). Sequences were obtained from peripheral blood. The source is a woman in her seventies with acute or convalescent COVID-19. The chain's CDR3 is CASSLGANYEQYF. CDR3 DNA sequence: TGTGCCAGCAGTTTAGGGGCGAACTACGAGCAGTACTTC.